The 5 T cell receptor beta chains reported below all come from one sample, sequenced in a study of early T cells in non-severe SARS-CoV-2 infection. Using its own MiXCR run on the 5' RACE reads, TCRdb lists one record per CDR3 protein. The data contain about 30,000 distinct CDR3 sequences, 3% to 4% of them singletons. Sequences were obtained from whole blood. These receptors all stem from an adult who was a healthcare worker with PCR-confirmed SARS-CoV-2 infection or an uninfected control (not recorded which).

This clonotype has a count of ten or more. V is TRBV7-2 and J is TRBJ2-6, with 10 bases identical to TRBD1. Looked up from germline, CDR1 is SGHTA and CDR2 is FQGNSA. The CDR3 totals 20 residues. The junction had 15 bases not matched to a gene; V was cut back by 5 bases and J by 2 bases. Written as DNA, the CDR3 is TGTGCCAGCAGCCCCCACCGACAGGGGGCGATTAGTACTGGGGCCAACGTCCTGACTTTC. Protein sequence: CASSPHRQGAISTGANVLTF. Supplemented by reference TRBV7-2 and TRBJ2-6, the full variable domain reads GAGVSQSPSNKVTEKGKDVELRCDPISGHTALYWYRQSLGQGLEFLIYFQGNSAPDKSGLPSDRFSAERTGGSVSTLTIQRTQQEDSAVYLCASSPHRQGAISTGANVLTFGAGSRLTVL.

This clonotype was seen ten or more times. Here the CDR3 reads CASSPGETEAFF. As DNA, the CDR3 is TGTGCCAGCAGTCCAGGGGAGACTGAAGCTTTCTTT. The chain carries TRBV7-9 and TRBJ1-1; TRBD1 is a possible D gene (6 bases). Germline V CDR1 and CDR2: SEHNR, FQNEAQ (reference sequence). Trimming took off 6 bases at V and 5 bases at J, with 10 bases between the two ends. CDR3 length: 12 residues.

This clonotype was observed at least ten times. The chain uses TRBV5-1 and TRBJ2-1, with D maybe TRBD1 (6 bases). Trimming took off 4 bases at V and 5 bases at J, with 16 bases between the two ends. This CDR3 is 15 amino acids long. Germline assignment: CDR1 SGHRS and CDR2 YFSETQ. This CDR3 is CASSGGDRIHNEQFF. CDR3 coding DNA: TGCGCCAGCAGCGGGGGAGACAGGATACACAATGAGCAGTTCTTC. Based on the CDR3 plus reference TRBV5-1 and TRBJ2-1, the full variable domain is KAGVTQTPRYLIKTRGQQVTLSCSPISGHRSVSWYQQTPGQGLQFLFEYFSETQRNKGNFPGRFSGRQFSNSRSEMNVSTLELGDSALYLCASSGGDRIHNEQFFGPGTRLTVL.

Ten or more counts support this clonotype. J is TRBJ2-1 and V is TRBV10-3; D remains ambiguous. V gave up 11 bases and J gave up 3 bases, with 17 bases separating them. Germline CDR1 reads ENHRY; CDR2 reads SYGVKD. The CDR3 is 14 amino acids. The CDR3: CAARYSEIYNEQFF. The CDR3 DNA reads as TGTGCCGCGAGGTACAGTGAAATCTACAATGAGCAGTTCTTC.

This clonotype was detected ten times or more. This chain links TRBV28 with TRBJ2-1; 8 nucleotides agree with TRBD2. V trimming: 7 bases; J trimming: 9 bases; junction bases outside the gene matches: 14. The CDR3 extends over 15 amino acids. Germline loops: CDR1 MDHEN, CDR2 SYDVKM. The CDR3 sequence is CASIDSSGRAGEQFF. DNA for the CDR3: TGTGCCAGCATCGATTCAAGCGGGAGAGCGGGTGAGCAGTTCTTC.